What follows describes a single T cell receptor beta chain. Its antigen is currently unknown. This sample is drawn from a study of cytomegalovirus exposure and HLA in healthy donors. Study observations and caveats: The study found most TCR sequences rare, yet found some public TCRs in many donors.

PCR employed 60 Vbeta and 13 Jbeta primers. Authors' data handling: An analysis performed later counted roughly 80 million unique TCR beta chains (approximately 10 million of them shared). Produced via immunoSEQ multiplex PCR; TCRdb's table is partial and in-frame only. Clone size and the V and J calls come from that table; the DNA yielded D and trimming. The repertoire holds 130,000 to 150,000 clones, 75% to 90% seen once, with less than 3.5% in the top ten. Sequences were obtained from PBMCs. This TCR was recovered from a woman aged 25 to 39 in good health and CMV-seronegative.

The CDR3 bases are TGCGCCAGCAGCTGGACAGGGGGGTCTAATGAGCAGTTCTTC. This gives the protein CASSWTGGSNEQFF. V usage is TRBV5-1 and J usage is TRBJ2-1; 10 bases are shared with TRBD1. Germline V lookup: CDR1 SGHRS, CDR2 YFSETQ. V trimming: 3 bases; J trimming: 7 bases; junction bases outside the gene matches: 4. The CDR3 is 14 residues long.